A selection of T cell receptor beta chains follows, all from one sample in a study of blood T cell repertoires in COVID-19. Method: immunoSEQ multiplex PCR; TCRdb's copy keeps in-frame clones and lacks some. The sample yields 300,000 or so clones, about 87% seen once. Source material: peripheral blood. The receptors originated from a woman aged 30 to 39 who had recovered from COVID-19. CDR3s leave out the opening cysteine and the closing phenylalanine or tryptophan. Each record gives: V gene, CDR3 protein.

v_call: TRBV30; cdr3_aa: AWSRDRDTDTQY
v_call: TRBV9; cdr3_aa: ASSVAGEGTDTQY
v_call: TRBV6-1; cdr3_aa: ASSDRALQETQY
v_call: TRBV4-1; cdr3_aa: ASSQAHLLPGDTQY
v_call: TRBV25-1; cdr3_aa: ASSETTGRGLF
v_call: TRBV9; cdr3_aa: ASSVVGNTYEQY
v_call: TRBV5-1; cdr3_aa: ASGARAGGENEQF
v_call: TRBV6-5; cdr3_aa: ASKGQGGYT
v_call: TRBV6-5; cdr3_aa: ASSRNTGTSYEQY
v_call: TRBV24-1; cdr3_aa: ATSDMGSSGSTDTQY
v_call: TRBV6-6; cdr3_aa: ASSPLERGGLNEQF
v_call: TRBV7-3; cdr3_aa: ASSSIGGTGDYEQY
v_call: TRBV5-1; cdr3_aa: ASSLEGDFYNEQF
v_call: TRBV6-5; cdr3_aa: ASTSRQVAYGYT
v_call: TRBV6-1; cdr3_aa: ASSEAAYEQY
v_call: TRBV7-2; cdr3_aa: ASSPMTENEQF
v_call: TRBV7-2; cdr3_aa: ASSSFAGGRSYEQY
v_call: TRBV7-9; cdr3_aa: ASSPGGNSYNSPLH
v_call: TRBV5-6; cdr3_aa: ASRDSGVDSPLH
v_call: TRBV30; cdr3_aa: AWSATPRPGTDTQY
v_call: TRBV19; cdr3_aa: ASSGLNRLPDTEAF
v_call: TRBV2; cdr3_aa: ASSDGTGGSGELF
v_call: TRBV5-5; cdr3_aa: ASSPVSDQPQH
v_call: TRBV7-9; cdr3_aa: ASSEKGGLNEKLF
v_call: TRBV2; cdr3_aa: ASSPDLSSGNTIY
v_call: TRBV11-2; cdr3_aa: ASSSLRIRQGDMYGYT
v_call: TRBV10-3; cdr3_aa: AISESTGLSGELF
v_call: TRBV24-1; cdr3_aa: ATSEQRTGGGEQF
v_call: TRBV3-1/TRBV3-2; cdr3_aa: ASSLGGVRGYT
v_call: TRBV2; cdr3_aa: ASAWSRGTSHTGELF
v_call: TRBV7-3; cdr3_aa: ASSLIKETEAF
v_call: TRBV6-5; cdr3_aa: ASSWSRGLESPLH
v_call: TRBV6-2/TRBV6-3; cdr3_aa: ASSARGMDTGELF
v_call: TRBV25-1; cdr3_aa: ASSTGQGAWGETQY
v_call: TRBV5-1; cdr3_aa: ASSFGQRETQY
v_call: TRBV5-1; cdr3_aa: ASSLARAGGEDEQF
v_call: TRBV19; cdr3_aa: ASSPRGPDYEQF
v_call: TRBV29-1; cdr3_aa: SGRSGGIKKTQY
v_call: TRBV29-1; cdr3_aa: SAQGHSNQPQH
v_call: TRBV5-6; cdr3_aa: ASSFSGSREKLF
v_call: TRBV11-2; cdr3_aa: ASSPSRSGDEQY
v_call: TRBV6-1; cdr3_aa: ASSEGWSSDYSNQPQH
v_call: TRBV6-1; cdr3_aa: ASSEMSGYGSPLH
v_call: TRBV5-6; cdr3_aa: ASSLAAGLSYEQY
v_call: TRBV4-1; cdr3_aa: ASSLTGQRGPYGYT
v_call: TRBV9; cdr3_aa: ASSVSGQVSYEQY
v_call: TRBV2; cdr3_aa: ASIRSPGQSYGYT
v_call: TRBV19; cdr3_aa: ASSPDRMNTEAF
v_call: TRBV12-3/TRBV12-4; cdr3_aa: ASSSREGDGYT
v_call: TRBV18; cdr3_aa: ASSPLRDSYTDTQY
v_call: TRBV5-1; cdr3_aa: ASSSGGLEDTQY
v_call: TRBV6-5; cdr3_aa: ASQRQGGSTDTQY
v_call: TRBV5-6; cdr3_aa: ASSLGDRGTEAF
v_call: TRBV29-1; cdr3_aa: SADTGTGLYEQY